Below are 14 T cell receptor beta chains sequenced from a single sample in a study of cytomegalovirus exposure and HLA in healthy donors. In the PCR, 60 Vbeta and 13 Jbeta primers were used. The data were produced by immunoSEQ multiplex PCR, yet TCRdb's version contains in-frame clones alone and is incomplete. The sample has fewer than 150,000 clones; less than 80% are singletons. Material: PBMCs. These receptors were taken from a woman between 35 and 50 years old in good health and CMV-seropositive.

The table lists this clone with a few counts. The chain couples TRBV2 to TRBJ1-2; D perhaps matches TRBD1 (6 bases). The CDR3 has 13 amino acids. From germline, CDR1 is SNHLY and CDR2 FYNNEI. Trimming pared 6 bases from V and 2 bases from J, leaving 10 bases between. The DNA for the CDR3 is TGTGCCAGCAGATATACAGGGAACTATGGCTACACCTTC. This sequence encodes CASRYTGNYGYTF. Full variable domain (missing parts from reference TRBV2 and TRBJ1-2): EPEVTQTPSHQVTQMGQEVILRCVPISNHLYFYWYRQILGQKVEFLVSFYNNEISEKSEIFDDQFSVERPDGSNFTLKIRSTKLEDSAMYFCASRYTGNYGYTFGSGTRLTVV.

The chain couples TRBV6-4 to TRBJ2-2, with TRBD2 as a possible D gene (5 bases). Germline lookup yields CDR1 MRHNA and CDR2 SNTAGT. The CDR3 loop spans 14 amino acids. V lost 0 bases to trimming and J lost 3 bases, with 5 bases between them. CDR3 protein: CASSDSSDTGELFF. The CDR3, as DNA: TGTGCCAGCAGTGACTCTAGCGACACCGGGGAGCTGTTTTTT.

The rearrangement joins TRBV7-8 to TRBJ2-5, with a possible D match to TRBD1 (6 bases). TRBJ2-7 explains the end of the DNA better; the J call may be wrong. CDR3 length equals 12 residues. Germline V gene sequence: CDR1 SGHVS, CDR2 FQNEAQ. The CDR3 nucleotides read TGTGCCAGCAGCAAACAGGGTAACGAGCAGTACTTC. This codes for CASSKQGNEQYF.

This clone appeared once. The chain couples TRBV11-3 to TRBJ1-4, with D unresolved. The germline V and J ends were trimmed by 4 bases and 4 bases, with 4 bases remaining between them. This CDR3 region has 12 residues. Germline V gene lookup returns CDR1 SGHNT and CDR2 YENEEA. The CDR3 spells CASSSSNEKLFF. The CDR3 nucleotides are TGTGCCAGCAGCTCGAGTAATGAAAAACTGTTTTTT. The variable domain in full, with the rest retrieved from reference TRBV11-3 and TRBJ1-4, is EAGVVQSPRYKIIEKKQPVAFWCNPISGHNTLYWYLQNLGQGPELLIRYENEEAVDDSQLPKDRFSAERLKGVDSTLKIQPAELGDSAVYLCASSSSNEKLFFGSGTQLSVL.

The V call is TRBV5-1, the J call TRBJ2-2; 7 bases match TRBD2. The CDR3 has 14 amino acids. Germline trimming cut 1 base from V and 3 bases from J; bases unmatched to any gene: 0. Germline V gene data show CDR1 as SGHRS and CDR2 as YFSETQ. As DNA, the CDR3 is TGCGCCAGCAGCTTGCGGGGGGACACCGGGGAGCTGTTTTTT. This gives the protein CASSLRGDTGELFF.

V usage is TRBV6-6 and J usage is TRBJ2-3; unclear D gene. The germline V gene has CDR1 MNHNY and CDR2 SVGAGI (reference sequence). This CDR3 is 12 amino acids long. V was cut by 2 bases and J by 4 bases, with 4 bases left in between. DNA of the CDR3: TGTGCCAGCAGTTACGAGGCAGATACGCAGTATTTT. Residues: CASSYEADTQYF.

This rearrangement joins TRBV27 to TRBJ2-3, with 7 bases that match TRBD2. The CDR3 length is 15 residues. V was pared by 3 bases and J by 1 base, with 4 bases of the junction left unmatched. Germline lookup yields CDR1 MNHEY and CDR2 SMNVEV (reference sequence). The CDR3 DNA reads TGTGCCAGCAGTTTTAAGCGGGACCGCACAGATACGCAGTATTTT. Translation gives CASSFKRDRTDTQYF.

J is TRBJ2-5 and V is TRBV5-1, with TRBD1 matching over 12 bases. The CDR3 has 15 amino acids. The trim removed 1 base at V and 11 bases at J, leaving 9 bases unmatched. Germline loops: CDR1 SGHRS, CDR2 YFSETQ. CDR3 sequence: CASSLLGQGAGEQYF. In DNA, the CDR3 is TGCGCCAGCAGCTTGTTGGGACAGGGGGCAGGAGAGCAGTACTTC.

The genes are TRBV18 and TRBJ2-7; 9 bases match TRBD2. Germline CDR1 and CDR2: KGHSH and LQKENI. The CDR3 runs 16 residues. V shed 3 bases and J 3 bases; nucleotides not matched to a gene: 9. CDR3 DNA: TGTGCCAGCTCACCGACCCCCAGCGGGGGGAGCTACGAGCAGTACTTC. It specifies CASSPTPSGGSYEQYF.

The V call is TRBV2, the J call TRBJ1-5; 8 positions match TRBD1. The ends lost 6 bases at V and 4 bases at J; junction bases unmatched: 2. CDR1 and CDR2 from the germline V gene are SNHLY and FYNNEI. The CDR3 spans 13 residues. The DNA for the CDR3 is TGTGCCAGCAGCCGGGACAGGAATCAGCCCCAGCATTTT. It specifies CASSRDRNQPQHF.

The CDR3 region has the DNA TGTGCCAGCAGTTACGGTCGTGGGCAGGGGACTGAAGCTTTCTTT. Its translation is CASSYGRGQGTEAFF. The chain uses TRBV6-6 and TRBJ1-1, with D possibly being TRBD1 (6 bases). The CDR3 runs to 15 residues. CDR1 is MNHNY and CDR2 is SVGAGI in the germline V gene (reference sequence). The ends were cut back, 2 bases at V and 5 bases at J, with 15 bases in the middle.

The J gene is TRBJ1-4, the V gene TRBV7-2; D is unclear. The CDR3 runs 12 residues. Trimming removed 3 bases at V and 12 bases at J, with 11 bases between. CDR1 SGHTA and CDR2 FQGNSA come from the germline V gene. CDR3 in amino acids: CASSFFRQELFF. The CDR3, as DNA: TGTGCCAGCAGCTTTTTCCGACAAGAACTGTTTTTT.

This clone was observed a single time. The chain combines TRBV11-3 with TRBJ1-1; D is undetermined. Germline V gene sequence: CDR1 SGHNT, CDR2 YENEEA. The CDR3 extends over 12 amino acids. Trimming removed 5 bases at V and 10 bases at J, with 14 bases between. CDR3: CASSVSSSGAFF. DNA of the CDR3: TGTGCCAGCAGCGTGAGTTCGTCTGGAGCTTTCTTT.

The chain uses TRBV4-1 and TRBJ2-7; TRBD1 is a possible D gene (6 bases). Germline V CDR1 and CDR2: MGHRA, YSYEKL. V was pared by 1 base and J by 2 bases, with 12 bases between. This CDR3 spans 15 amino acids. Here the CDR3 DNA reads TGCGCCAGCAGCCAAGGCCGACAGGCGACCTACGAGCAGTACTTC. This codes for CASSQGRQATYEQYF.